The clone carrying this T cell receptor (beta chain) was found a few times. The data belong to a study of Graves' ophthalmopathy and Graves' hyperthyroidism. PBMCs originated in approximately 9.2 ml of fresh peripheral blood. Amplifying from RNA transcripts, the study obtained TCR beta CDR3 regions. RT-PCR was first run with HTBI primers, then multiplex PCR in a second round. TCRdb passed the multiplex PCR reads through MiXCR, listing each CDR3 protein once. The sample shows 650,000 to 800,000 distinct CDR3 sequences, about 40% of them seen only once. This TCR was recovered from an adult man with Graves' ophthalmopathy. Material for sequencing was peripheral blood.

The CDR3 nucleotides read TGTGCCAGCAGCGACAGGTCTGGACTAGCGATGGCCGGGGAGCTGTTTTTT. The encoded protein is CASSDRSGLAMAGELFF. V is TRBV6-4 and J is TRBJ2-2, with TRBD2 matching 9 bases. CDR1 and CDR2 (germline): MRHNA, SNTAGT. The J segment lost 6 bases and the V segment lost 6 bases, leaving 14 bases of the junction unmatched. CDR3 length: 17 amino acids.